The present TCR beta chain was sequenced within a study of regulatory and conventional T cells in RAG deficiency. Study results and caveats: These Omenn syndrome Treg sorts may hold peripherally activated cells instead. Other subsets showed about 9-fold reductions, but Treg unique TCR beta sequences fell roughly 97-fold in these patients. Patient subsets had shorter CDR3s; Omenn Treg-Tconv overlap exceeded 85%. Shannon entropy was markedly lower and Simpson indices higher in RAG-deficient patients than control T-cell subsets.

The repertoire was sequenced with immunoSEQ multiplex PCR; TCRdb's copy has only in-frame clones and lacks some. This sample carries tens of thousands of clones, about 88% of them seen once, and the ten largest clones take 12% to 15%. The CDR3 is 16 residues long. Germline lookup yields CDR1 MNHEY and CDR2 SVGAGI. The J segment lost 3 bases and the V segment lost 2 bases, leaving 6 bases of the junction unmatched. Details on this clone: Its antigen remains unidentified.

The sample was also linked to a second study, of regulatory T cells. That investigation notes: The primer mix had 52 TRBV and 13 TRBJ primers.

Sequenced: CD8+ T cells sorted from blood. V and J are TRBV6-5 and TRBJ1-1, with TRBD1 identical over 10 bases. The TCR was taken from a human donor in good health. CDR3 sequence: CASSYHSDRGDTEAFF. The CDR3 coding sequence is TGTGCCAGCAGTTACCATTCGGACAGGGGGGACACTGAAGCTTTCTTT.